This T cell receptor beta chain was observed in a study of blood T cell repertoires in COVID-19. Study background: The cDNA or gDNA used as material had been derived from T cells, B-cell-depleted T cells, or PBMCs.

Per the original data handling: From reference gene primer amplification, estimates of nucleated cell counts were derived. Here immunoSEQ multiplex PCR was the method, and the copy in TCRdb shows in-frame clones only, minus some. The DNA gave D and trimming, while V, J and clone size come from that table. The sample lists about 480,000 clones; roughly nine tenths were seen once. One Seattle source followed patients from active infection through their disease course. Germline assignment: CDR1 GTSNPN and CDR2 SVGIG (reference sequence). CDR3 length equals 13 residues. Trimming left V 3 bases short and J 7 bases short, with 12 bases between.

The V gene is TRBV30, the J gene TRBJ2-2; tentatively, D is TRBD2 (5 bases). Sequencing was carried out using peripheral blood. The source of this sequence is a woman aged 45-59 years with COVID-19, enrolled during active disease. The CDR3 protein is CAWSIGILGELFF. CDR3 coding DNA: TGTGCCTGGAGCATCGGGATCCTCGGGGAGCTGTTTTTT.